A selection of T cell receptor beta chains follows, all from one sample in a study of blood T cell repertoires in COVID-19. The table came from immunoSEQ multiplex PCR; TCRdb's copy has only in-frame clones and leaves some out. The table includes under 130,000 clones, 65% to 75% detected once. Source material: peripheral blood. The receptors were gathered from a man at least 80 years old with acute or convalescent COVID-19. The CDR3 runs from the conserved cysteine through the conserved F or W. The D gene is left open where the match is weak.

D | V | CDR3
- | TRBV6-2/TRBV6-3 | CASSYRGTNYGYTF
TRBD1 | TRBV12-3/TRBV12-4 | CASSLTQGQGIEF
TRBD1 | TRBV28 | CASRETTGGRDTQYF
- | TRBV29-1 | CSVVTGNRGYEQYF
- | TRBV28 | CASSLNRGVYGYTF
- | TRBV19 | CASNWGGELVHEAFF
TRBD1 | TRBV9 | CASSARQGSSGNTIYF
- | TRBV4-1 | CASSQVRETNYGYTF
- | TRBV30 | CAWSVGASGANVLTF
- | TRBV5-1 | CASSLRGGGEGAEAFF
- | TRBV5-4 | CASRQTGDYGYTF
TRBD2 | TRBV7-2 | CASSPGVLAGKYNEQFF
TRBD2 | TRBV28 | CASSGGLITSGHSYNEQFF
- | TRBV24-1 | CATSDPNRDSYNEQFF
TRBD2 | TRBV18 | CASSPPAGAGEQYF
TRBD1 | TRBV6-5 | CATGTGPGNQPQHF
- | TRBV19 | CASSIRRVSTDTQYF
TRBD1 | TRBV28 | CATTPTGAGTYEQYF
TRBD1 | TRBV19 | CASSPGTVYEQYF
- | TRBV2 | CASGGYEQYF
TRBD2 | TRBV7-3 | CASSLLKREYNEQFF
- | TRBV9 | CASSVVPGTYLLNEKLFF
- | TRBV4-1 | CASSQARAGDYEQYF
- | TRBV18 | CASSPELSPLHF